The rows below give T cell receptor beta chains drawn from one sample of a study of human T cells and chemical hapten exposure. MiXCR was run by TCRdb on the RACE reads, yielding one entry per CDR3 protein. Of some 400,000 distinct CDR3 sequences listed, about 4.4% were seen once; the top ten hold over 2%. The source was whole blood, collected in connection with sensitization to the hapten diphenylcyclopropenone (DPC). The receptors derive from a woman aged 45-65 years with alopecia areata. Some clones in this sample may be carry-over from other donors' samples. The CDR3 runs from the conserved cysteine through the conserved F or W. Each record gives: D gene, V gene, clone size, J gene, CDR3 DNA, CDR3 protein. D genes are given only for firm matches. Size is stated for part of the rows, as once, few or many counts, or as a class when the clone is expanded.

D gene: NA; V gene: TRBV28; clone size: NA; J gene: TRBJ2-3; CDR3 DNA: TGTGCCAGCAGTCTATACAGTAGCACAGATACGCAGTATTTT; CDR3 protein: CASSLYSSTDTQYF
D gene: NA; V gene: TRBV9; clone size: many; J gene: TRBJ2-2; CDR3 DNA: TGTGCCAGCAGCGGGGGACACATCACCGGGGAGCTGTTTTTT; CDR3 protein: CASSGGHITGELFF
D gene: NA; V gene: TRBV6-5; clone size: many; J gene: TRBJ2-7; CDR3 DNA: TGTGCCAGCGGCCCGGGGCGCTACGAGCAGTACTTC; CDR3 protein: CASGPGRYEQYF
D gene: NA; V gene: TRBV14; clone size: many; J gene: TRBJ2-7; CDR3 DNA: TGTGCCAACAGTCGTAGTCGGGCAAGAACCTACGAGCAGTACTTC; CDR3 protein: CANSRSRARTYEQYF
D gene: NA; V gene: TRBV29-1; clone size: NA; J gene: TRBJ1-5; CDR3 DNA: TGCAGCGTCTGGAATTCCGGGACAAATAGCAATCAGCCCCAGCATTTT; CDR3 protein: CSVWNSGTNSNQPQHF
D gene: TRBD1; V gene: TRBV29-1; clone size: many; J gene: TRBJ1-1; CDR3 DNA: TGCAGCGTGGGAGGACAGGACACTGAAGCTTTCTTT; CDR3 protein: CSVGGQDTEAFF
D gene: NA; V gene: TRBV11-2; clone size: many; J gene: TRBJ2-2; CDR3 DNA: TGTGCCAGCAGCTTACTGACCGGGGCCGGGGAGCTGTTTTTT; CDR3 protein: CASSLLTGAGELFF
D gene: TRBD1; V gene: TRBV16; clone size: many; J gene: TRBJ1-2; CDR3 DNA: TGTGCCAGCAGCCGGACAGGGGGCAGGGGCTACACCTTC; CDR3 protein: CASSRTGGRGYTF
D gene: NA; V gene: TRBV2; clone size: many; J gene: TRBJ2-7; CDR3 DNA: TGTGCCAGCAGTGATGTCCCTGCGGGGAGCTCCTACGAGCAGTACTTC; CDR3 protein: CASSDVPAGSSYEQYF
D gene: NA; V gene: TRBV5-1; clone size: NA; J gene: TRBJ1-2; CDR3 DNA: TGCGCCAGCAGCTTGGAGGGCAGGGAAAACTATGGCTACACCTTC; CDR3 protein: CASSLEGRENYGYTF
D gene: TRBD1; V gene: TRBV6-5; clone size: NA; J gene: TRBJ1-5; CDR3 DNA: TGTGCCAGCAGTTACTCATACAGGGGTGGTCAGCCCCAGCATTTT; CDR3 protein: CASSYSYRGGQPQHF
D gene: TRBD1; V gene: TRBV27; clone size: many; J gene: TRBJ2-2; CDR3 DNA: TGTGCCAGCACTAGACAGGGGAACACCGGGGAGCTGTTTTTT; CDR3 protein: CASTRQGNTGELFF
D gene: NA; V gene: TRBV15; clone size: many; J gene: TRBJ2-7; CDR3 DNA: TGTGCCACCAGCAGGACAGGCCAAGCGTACGAGCAGTACTTC; CDR3 protein: CATSRTGQAYEQYF
D gene: TRBD2; V gene: TRBV7-9; clone size: many; J gene: TRBJ2-2; CDR3 DNA: TGTGCCAGCAGCCAGCGCCCCGGGACTAGCGGGGGTTCCGGGGAGCTGTTTTTT; CDR3 protein: CASSQRPGTSGGSGELFF
D gene: NA; V gene: TRBV7-6; clone size: many; J gene: TRBJ2-5; CDR3 DNA: TGTGCCAGCAGTTCCACAGGGAAAGAGACCCAGTACTTC; CDR3 protein: CASSSTGKETQYF
D gene: NA; V gene: TRBV12-3/TRBV12-4; clone size: many; J gene: TRBJ1-6; CDR3 DNA: TGTGCCAGCAGTTTAGGAGGACGTTTTAATTCACCCCTCCACTTT; CDR3 protein: CASSLGGRFNSPLHF
D gene: NA; V gene: TRBV7-6; clone size: few; J gene: TRBJ2-7; CDR3 DNA: TGTGCCAGCAGCCCCGGACCGAACGGCGAGCAGTACTTC; CDR3 protein: CASSPGPNGEQYF
D gene: NA; V gene: TRBV25-1; clone size: few; J gene: TRBJ1-1; CDR3 DNA: TGTGCCAGCAGTGAAGATCAGTCATCGGGTACTGAAGCTTTCTTT; CDR3 protein: CASSEDQSSGTEAFF